The sequence of this T cell receptor (beta chain) was determined in a study of technical replicates of blood from a handful of donors. Some clones are missing from TCRdb's copy, which holds only in-frame ones; the method was immunoSEQ multiplex PCR. The sample shows more than 15,000 clones, approximately 87% of them seen only once. From germline, CDR1 is MNHEY and CDR2 SVGAGI. With V trimmed by 0 bases and J by 1 base, 6 bases remained unmatched. CDR3 length equals 16 residues. V is TRBV6-5 and J is TRBJ2-7, with 7 bases lining up with TRBD2. This clonotype originated in a human donor in good health. Sequencing was carried out using PBMCs. The CDR3 spells CASSYSHSGRSYEQYF. The DNA of the CDR3 is TGTGCCAGCAGTTACTCCCATAGCGGGCGGTCCTACGAGCAGTACTTC.